The rows below give T cell receptor beta chains drawn from one sample of a study of cytomegalovirus exposure and HLA in healthy donors. The method was immunoSEQ multiplex PCR; TCRdb's version includes in-frame clones alone and lacks a portion of them. The table shows about 140,000 clones, with over 60% occurring only once. The sample taken for sequencing was PBMCs. The source is a man aged 35 to 55 in good health and CMV-seronegative. The CDR3 runs from the conserved cysteine through the conserved F or W. The D gene is left open where the match is weak. Clone size is not always given. Where it is, it says once, few, many or a class for expanded clones.

j_call: TRBJ2-5; d_call: -; clone_size: -; v_call: TRBV2; cdr3_nt: TGTGCCAGCAGTGGATCGGAGGTACCGGGGACCCAGTACTTC; cdr3_aa: CASSGSEVPGTQYF
j_call: TRBJ2-7; d_call: TRBD1; clone_size: -; v_call: TRBV6-1; cdr3_nt: TGTGCCAGCAGTGACGGACAGGGCTTCCCCTACGAGCAGTACTTC; cdr3_aa: CASSDGQGFPYEQYF
j_call: TRBJ1-5; d_call: TRBD1; clone_size: -; v_call: TRBV29-1; cdr3_nt: TGCAGCGCCCAAAGGGGGCGAGGTCAGCCCCAGCATTTT; cdr3_aa: CSAQRGRGQPQHF
j_call: TRBJ2-3; d_call: TRBD1; clone_size: -; v_call: TRBV27; cdr3_nt: TGTGCCAGCAGTTTTCAAGACAGGGTTTATGATACGCAGTATTTT; cdr3_aa: CASSFQDRVYDTQYF
j_call: TRBJ1-4; d_call: TRBD1; clone_size: -; v_call: TRBV2; cdr3_nt: TGTGCCACCGACGACAGGGGACGGGAAAAACTGTTTTTT; cdr3_aa: CATDDRGREKLFF
j_call: TRBJ1-2; d_call: -; clone_size: few; v_call: TRBV28; cdr3_nt: TGTGCCTCTAGGGGCGCGAGCTATGGCTACACCTTC; cdr3_aa: CASRGASYGYTF
j_call: TRBJ2-5; d_call: TRBD2; clone_size: -; v_call: TRBV5-1; cdr3_nt: TGCGCCAGCAGCTTGTCCCCCCGGACTAGCGGAACCCAAGAGACCCAGTACTTC; cdr3_aa: CASSLSPRTSGTQETQYF
j_call: TRBJ2-7; d_call: TRBD1; clone_size: -; v_call: TRBV7-2; cdr3_nt: TGTGCCAGCAGCTTACGGACAGGGCTGAAAGAATACGAGCAGTACTTC; cdr3_aa: CASSLRTGLKEYEQYF
j_call: TRBJ2-7; d_call: TRBD2; clone_size: -; v_call: TRBV28; cdr3_nt: TGTGCCAGCAGTCCCCCGGGGGGAAGGGCTTCCTACGAGCAGTACTTC; cdr3_aa: CASSPPGGRASYEQYF
j_call: TRBJ2-3; d_call: -; clone_size: -; v_call: TRBV10-3; cdr3_nt: TGTGCCATCAGCACTAGCACAGATACGCAGTATTTT; cdr3_aa: CAISTSTDTQYF
j_call: TRBJ1-2; d_call: -; clone_size: -; v_call: TRBV7-2; cdr3_nt: TGTGCCAGCAGCTTAGACAGGAGCTATGGCTACACCTTC; cdr3_aa: CASSLDRSYGYTF
j_call: TRBJ1-1; d_call: -; clone_size: -; v_call: TRBV11-3; cdr3_nt: TGTGCCAGCAGCCCCGGGGGAGGGGCTGAAGCTTTCTTT; cdr3_aa: CASSPGGGAEAFF
j_call: TRBJ2-7; d_call: -; clone_size: -; v_call: TRBV27; cdr3_nt: TGTGCCAGCAGTTTGAGACAGGTGGACGGGTTGGGGCAGTACTTC; cdr3_aa: CASSLRQVDGLGQYF
j_call: TRBJ2-5; d_call: -; clone_size: -; v_call: TRBV7-7; cdr3_nt: TGTGCCAGCAGCTTAACTAGCCCGGGAGAGACCCAGTACTTC; cdr3_aa: CASSLTSPGETQYF
j_call: TRBJ2-7; d_call: TRBD1; clone_size: -; v_call: TRBV29-1; cdr3_nt: TGCAGCGTGGATGGACAGGGGGCCTACGAGCAGTACTTC; cdr3_aa: CSVDGQGAYEQYF
j_call: TRBJ2-1; d_call: -; clone_size: -; v_call: TRBV15; cdr3_nt: TGTGCCACCAGCAGAGGAGGGAGCTCCTACAATGAGCAGTTCTTC; cdr3_aa: CATSRGGSSYNEQFF
j_call: TRBJ1-1; d_call: -; clone_size: -; v_call: TRBV5-1; cdr3_nt: TGCGCCAGCAGCCAACAGGCCGGGGGCACTGAAGCTTTCTTT; cdr3_aa: CASSQQAGGTEAFF
j_call: TRBJ1-2; d_call: -; clone_size: -; v_call: TRBV9; cdr3_nt: TGTGCCAGCAGCGTAGGGGTGGGAGGGGCCGGTGGTTATGGCTACACCTTC; cdr3_aa: CASSVGVGGAGGYGYTF
j_call: TRBJ2-7; d_call: -; clone_size: -; v_call: TRBV30; cdr3_nt: TGTGCCTGGAGTGTAGGCCTTGGGGGGAGGACCTACGAGCAGTACTTC; cdr3_aa: CAWSVGLGGRTYEQYF
j_call: TRBJ2-6; d_call: TRBD1; clone_size: -; v_call: TRBV7-2; cdr3_nt: TGTGCCAGCAGCCCGTCAGACAGGGCCAGCTCTGGGGCCAACGTCCTGACTTTC; cdr3_aa: CASSPSDRASSGANVLTF
j_call: TRBJ1-2; d_call: TRBD1; clone_size: -; v_call: TRBV4-3; cdr3_nt: TGCGCCAGCAGCCAAGGCCGGGGACAGGGGATCTCCTATGGCTACACCTTC; cdr3_aa: CASSQGRGQGISYGYTF
j_call: TRBJ2-1; d_call: TRBD1; clone_size: once; v_call: TRBV7-2; cdr3_nt: TGTGCCAGCAGCACTGGGACAGGGGCCTACAATGAGCAGTTCTTC; cdr3_aa: CASSTGTGAYNEQFF
j_call: TRBJ2-1; d_call: -; clone_size: -; v_call: TRBV6-1; cdr3_nt: TGTGCCACCCGTACGGACGGGGACAATGAGCAGTTCTTC; cdr3_aa: CATRTDGDNEQFF
j_call: TRBJ2-5; d_call: TRBD2; clone_size: -; v_call: TRBV15; cdr3_nt: TGTGCCACCAGCAGAGCCCCGGGGCTAGCGGGAGACAAACAAGAGACCCAGTACTTC; cdr3_aa: CATSRAPGLAGDKQETQYF
j_call: TRBJ1-1; d_call: TRBD1; clone_size: -; v_call: TRBV5-1; cdr3_nt: TGCGCCAGCAGCTTGGGACAGGGAATGATGAACACTGAAGCTTTCTTT; cdr3_aa: CASSLGQGMMNTEAFF
j_call: TRBJ1-5; d_call: -; clone_size: few; v_call: TRBV7-9; cdr3_nt: TGTGCCAGCAGCATTGGGACTTATAGCAATCAGCCCCAGCATTTT; cdr3_aa: CASSIGTYSNQPQHF
j_call: TRBJ2-7; d_call: -; clone_size: -; v_call: TRBV9; cdr3_nt: TGTGCCAGCAGCGTAGCGGTGAACTACGAGCAGTACTTC; cdr3_aa: CASSVAVNYEQYF
j_call: TRBJ2-3; d_call: TRBD2; clone_size: -; v_call: TRBV5-6; cdr3_nt: TGTGCCAGCAGCAGCGGGGGGCATACGCAGTATTTT; cdr3_aa: CASSSGGHTQYF
j_call: TRBJ2-7; d_call: -; clone_size: -; v_call: TRBV1; cdr3_nt: TGCACCAGCAGCCAAGAACCAATCCGACCTAGGCCCTACGAGCAGTACTTC; cdr3_aa: CTSSQEPIRPRPYEQYF
j_call: TRBJ2-7; d_call: TRBD2; clone_size: once; v_call: TRBV5-4; cdr3_nt: TGTGCCAGCAGCCTAGGACTAGCGGGAGGATCCGAGCAGTACTTC; cdr3_aa: CASSLGLAGGSEQYF
j_call: TRBJ2-3; d_call: TRBD2; clone_size: few; v_call: TRBV19; cdr3_nt: TGTGCCAGTAGTTCCCGACTAGCGGGGGGCTCGGGTTATACGCAGTATTTT; cdr3_aa: CASSSRLAGGSGYTQYF
j_call: TRBJ2-7; d_call: -; clone_size: -; v_call: TRBV5-6; cdr3_nt: TGTGCCAGCAGCTTGGGAGCCGTAGAGCAGTACTTC; cdr3_aa: CASSLGAVEQYF
j_call: TRBJ2-7; d_call: -; clone_size: -; v_call: TRBV7-2; cdr3_nt: TGTGCCAGCAGCTTAGTTTCTGGCGGCATCTACGAGCAGTACTTC; cdr3_aa: CASSLVSGGIYEQYF
j_call: TRBJ2-2; d_call: -; clone_size: -; v_call: TRBV7-8; cdr3_nt: TGTGCCAGCAGCTTAGGGGCAGGGGAGAACACCGGGGAGCTGTTTTTT; cdr3_aa: CASSLGAGENTGELFF
j_call: TRBJ2-3; d_call: -; clone_size: -; v_call: TRBV5-1; cdr3_nt: TGCGCCAGCAGCGACAGGCCTACAGATACGCAGTATTTT; cdr3_aa: CASSDRPTDTQYF
j_call: TRBJ2-2; d_call: TRBD1; clone_size: few; v_call: TRBV2; cdr3_nt: TGTGCCAGCAGTGAAGGTTGGACAGGGGGTGACACCGGGGAGCTGTTTTTT; cdr3_aa: CASSEGWTGGDTGELFF
j_call: TRBJ2-1; d_call: -; clone_size: -; v_call: TRBV6-5; cdr3_nt: TGTGCCAGCAGTTACGACCAGAGGGGGAGCTCGAATGAGCAGTTCTTC; cdr3_aa: CASSYDQRGSSNEQFF
j_call: TRBJ2-2; d_call: -; clone_size: -; v_call: TRBV11-3; cdr3_nt: TGTGCCAGCGAGCGCGGGGGCGGGAGCACCGGGGAGCTGTTTTTT; cdr3_aa: CASERGGGSTGELFF
j_call: TRBJ2-2; d_call: TRBD1; clone_size: -; v_call: TRBV10-3; cdr3_nt: TGTGCCATCACTGGGACAGCTTCGAACACCGGGGAGCTGTTTTTT; cdr3_aa: CAITGTASNTGELFF
j_call: TRBJ1-4; d_call: -; clone_size: -; v_call: TRBV27; cdr3_nt: TGTGCCAGCAGTTCCTCCCGGCAGGGCGGTGAAAAACTGTTTTTT; cdr3_aa: CASSSSRQGGEKLFF
j_call: TRBJ1-1; d_call: TRBD1; clone_size: -; v_call: TRBV19; cdr3_nt: TGTGCCAGTAGTGTGACAGGGACGTCGAACACTGAAGCTTTCTTT; cdr3_aa: CASSVTGTSNTEAFF
j_call: TRBJ2-1; d_call: -; clone_size: -; v_call: TRBV7-3; cdr3_nt: TGTGCCAGCAGCTTAGGGCTAGCGTCCTACAATGAGCAGTTCTTC; cdr3_aa: CASSLGLASYNEQFF
j_call: TRBJ2-1; d_call: TRBD2; clone_size: -; v_call: TRBV4-3; cdr3_nt: TGCGCCAGCAGCCCCGGGACTAGCGGGGGGGCCAATGAGCAGTTCTTC; cdr3_aa: CASSPGTSGGANEQFF
j_call: TRBJ2-1; d_call: TRBD2; clone_size: -; v_call: TRBV7-9; cdr3_nt: TGTGCCAGCAGCTTTGGACTAGCGGGGGGAACGTACAATGAGCAGTTCTTC; cdr3_aa: CASSFGLAGGTYNEQFF
j_call: TRBJ2-1; d_call: TRBD2; clone_size: few; v_call: TRBV30; cdr3_nt: TGTGCCTGGAGTGTAGCGGGGGGGCTAGACGAGCAGTTCTTC; cdr3_aa: CAWSVAGGLDEQFF
j_call: TRBJ2-3; d_call: -; clone_size: -; v_call: TRBV9; cdr3_nt: TGTGCCAGCAGCGTAGCCCCTTTGACTCGTTTTGGCACAGATACGCAGTATTTT; cdr3_aa: CASSVAPLTRFGTDTQYF
j_call: TRBJ2-3; d_call: TRBD1; clone_size: once; v_call: TRBV10-3; cdr3_nt: TGTGCCATCAGTGCGGGACAGGGCCGCACAGATACGCAGTATTTT; cdr3_aa: CAISAGQGRTDTQYF
j_call: TRBJ2-7; d_call: -; clone_size: few; v_call: TRBV27; cdr3_nt: TGTGCCAGCAGTTTGCGGCCTGGCCCCTACGAGCAGTACTTC; cdr3_aa: CASSLRPGPYEQYF